The clone carrying this T cell receptor beta chain has more than one count but fewer than ten. Its antigen is currently unknown. The sample belongs to a study of human T cells and chemical hapten exposure. Background on the study: The patient population, which was mostly female, had alopecia areata, totalis or universalis. Yields of TCR per sample differed, chiefly owing to small differences in pooled library volume.

Time point indicated: patch test 2, 6 weeks after DPC sensitization. Regarding treatment: therapeutic diphenylcyclopropenone sensitization with weekly scalp DPC. One entry per CDR3 protein, called by TCRdb with MiXCR from the RACE reads. Altogether roughly 54,000 distinct CDR3 sequences are present, 9.5% to 10% being singletons, with the ten largest covering approximately 1.6%. Germline lookup yields CDR1 SGHTA and CDR2 FQGNSA. The CDR3 runs to 16 residues. V was clipped by 2 bases and J by 7 bases, with 21 bases between them. Study-wide findings and caveats: Following DPC sensitization, TCRs present above 1 in 1000 frequency showed no change.

This chain links TRBV7-2 with TRBJ2-7, with D hard to call. This sequence was found in a woman in her forties or fifties with alopecia areata. Some clones in this sample may be carry-over from other donors' samples. Sample: whole blood, taken in connection with sensitization to the hapten diphenylcyclopropenone (DPC). DNA of the CDR3: TGTGCCAGCAGCTTATCCGCCGTCCTTCTTTCATGGGAGCAGTACTTC. Its protein product is CASSLSAVLLSWEQYF. The variable domain in full, with the rest retrieved from reference TRBV7-2 and TRBJ2-7, is GAGVSQSPSNKVTEKGKDVELRCDPISGHTALYWYRQSLGQGLEFLIYFQGNSAPDKSGLPSDRFSAERTGGSVSTLTIQRTQQEDSAVYLCASSLSAVLLSWEQYFGPGTRLTVT.